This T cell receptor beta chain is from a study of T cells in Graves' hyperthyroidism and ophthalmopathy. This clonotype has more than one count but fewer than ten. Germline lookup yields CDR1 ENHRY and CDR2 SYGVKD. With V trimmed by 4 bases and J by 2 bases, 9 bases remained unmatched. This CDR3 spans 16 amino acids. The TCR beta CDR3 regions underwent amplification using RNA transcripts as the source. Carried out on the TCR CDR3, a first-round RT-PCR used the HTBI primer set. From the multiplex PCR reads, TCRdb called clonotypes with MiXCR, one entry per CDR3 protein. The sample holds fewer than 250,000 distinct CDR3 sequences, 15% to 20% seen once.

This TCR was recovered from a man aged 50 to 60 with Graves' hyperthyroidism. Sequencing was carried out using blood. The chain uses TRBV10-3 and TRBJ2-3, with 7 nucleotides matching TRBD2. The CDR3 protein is CAISARLAENTDTQYF. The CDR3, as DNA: TGTGCCATCAGTGCGCGGCTAGCGGAGAACACAGATACGCAGTATTTT.